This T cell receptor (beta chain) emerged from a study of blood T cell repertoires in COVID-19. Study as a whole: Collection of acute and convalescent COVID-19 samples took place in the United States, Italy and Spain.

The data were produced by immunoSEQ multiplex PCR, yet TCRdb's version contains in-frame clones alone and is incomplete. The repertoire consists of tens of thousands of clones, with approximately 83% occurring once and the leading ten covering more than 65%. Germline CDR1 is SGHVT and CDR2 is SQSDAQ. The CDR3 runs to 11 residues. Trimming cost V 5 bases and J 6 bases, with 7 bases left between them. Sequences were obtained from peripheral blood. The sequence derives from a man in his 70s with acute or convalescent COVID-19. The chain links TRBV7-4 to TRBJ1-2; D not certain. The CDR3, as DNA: TGTGCCAGCAGCCGCCCGGATGGCTACACCTTC. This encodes CASSRPDGYTF. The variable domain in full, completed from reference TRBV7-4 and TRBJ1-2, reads GAGVSQSPRYKVAKRGRDVALRCDSISGHVTLYWYRQTLGQGSEVLTYSQSDAQRDKSGRPSGRFSAERPERSVSTLKIQRTEQGDSAVYLCASSRPDGYTFGSGTRLTVV.